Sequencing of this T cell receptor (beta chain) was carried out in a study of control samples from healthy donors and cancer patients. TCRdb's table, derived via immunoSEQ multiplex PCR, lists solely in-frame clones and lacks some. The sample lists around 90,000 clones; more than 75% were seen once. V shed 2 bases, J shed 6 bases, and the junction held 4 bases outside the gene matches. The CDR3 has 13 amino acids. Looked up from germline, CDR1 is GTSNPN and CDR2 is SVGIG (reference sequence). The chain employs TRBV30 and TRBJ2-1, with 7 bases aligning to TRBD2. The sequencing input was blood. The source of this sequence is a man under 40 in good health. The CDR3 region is CAWSWTRGNEQFF. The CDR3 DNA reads TGTGCCTGGAGTTGGACTAGGGGCAATGAGCAGTTCTTC.